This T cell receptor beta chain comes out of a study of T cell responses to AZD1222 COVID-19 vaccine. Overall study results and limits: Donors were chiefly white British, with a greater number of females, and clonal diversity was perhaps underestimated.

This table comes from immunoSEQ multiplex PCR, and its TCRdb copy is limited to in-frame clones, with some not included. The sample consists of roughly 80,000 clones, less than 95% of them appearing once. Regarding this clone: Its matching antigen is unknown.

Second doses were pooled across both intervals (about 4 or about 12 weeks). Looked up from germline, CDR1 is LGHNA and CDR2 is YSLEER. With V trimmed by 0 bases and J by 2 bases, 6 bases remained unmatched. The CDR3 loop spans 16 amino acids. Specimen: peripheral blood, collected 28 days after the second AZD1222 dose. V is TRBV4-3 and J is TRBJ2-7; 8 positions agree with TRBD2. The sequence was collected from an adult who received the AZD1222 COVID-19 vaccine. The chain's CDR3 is CASSQDATGGTYEQYF. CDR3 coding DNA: TGCGCCAGCAGCCAAGATGCAACGGGAGGGACCTACGAGCAGTACTTC.